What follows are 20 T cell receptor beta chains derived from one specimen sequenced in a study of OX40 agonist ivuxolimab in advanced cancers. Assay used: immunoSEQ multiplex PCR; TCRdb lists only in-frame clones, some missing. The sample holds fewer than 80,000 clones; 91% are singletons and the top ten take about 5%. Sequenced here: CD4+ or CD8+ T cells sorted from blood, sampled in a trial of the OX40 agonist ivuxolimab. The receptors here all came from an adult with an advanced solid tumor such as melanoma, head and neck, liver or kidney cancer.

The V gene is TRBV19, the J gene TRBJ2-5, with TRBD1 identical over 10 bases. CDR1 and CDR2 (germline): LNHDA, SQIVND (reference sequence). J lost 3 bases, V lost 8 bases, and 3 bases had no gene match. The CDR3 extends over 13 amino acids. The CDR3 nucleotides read TGTGCCAGTGTCGGACAGGGGGAAGAGACCCAGTACTTC. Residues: CASVGQGEETQYF.

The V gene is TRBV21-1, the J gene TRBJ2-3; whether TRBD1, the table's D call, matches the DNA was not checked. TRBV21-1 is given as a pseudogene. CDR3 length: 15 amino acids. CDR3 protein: CASTYDRVRTDTQYF. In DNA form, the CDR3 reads TGTGCCAGCACCTATGACAGGGTTAGGACAGATACGCAGTATTTT.

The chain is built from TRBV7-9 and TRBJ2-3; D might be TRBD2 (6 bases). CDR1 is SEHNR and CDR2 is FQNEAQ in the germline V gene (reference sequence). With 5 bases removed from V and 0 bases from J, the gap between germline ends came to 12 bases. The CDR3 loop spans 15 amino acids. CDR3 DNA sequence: TGTGCCAGCAGCCTCCCGAGCGGGAGCACAGATACGCAGTATTTT. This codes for CASSLPSGSTDTQYF.

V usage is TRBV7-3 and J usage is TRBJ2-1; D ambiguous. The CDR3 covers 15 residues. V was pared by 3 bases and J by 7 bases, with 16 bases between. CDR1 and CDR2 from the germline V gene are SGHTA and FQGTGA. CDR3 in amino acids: CASSFPGLGRNEQFF. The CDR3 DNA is TGTGCCAGCAGCTTCCCGGGTCTCGGAAGAAATGAGCAGTTCTTC. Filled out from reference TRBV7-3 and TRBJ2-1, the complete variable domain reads GAGVSQTPSNKVTEKGKYVELRCDPISGHTALYWYRQSLGQGPEFLIYFQGTGAADDSGLPNDRFFAVRPEGSVSTLKIQRTERGDSAVYLCASSFPGLGRNEQFFGPGTRLTVL.

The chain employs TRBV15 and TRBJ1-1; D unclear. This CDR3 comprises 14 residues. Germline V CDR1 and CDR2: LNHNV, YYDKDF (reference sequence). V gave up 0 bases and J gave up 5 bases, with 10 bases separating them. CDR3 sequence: CATSRDHRWTEAFF. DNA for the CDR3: TGTGCCACCAGCAGAGATCACCGATGGACTGAAGCTTTCTTT.

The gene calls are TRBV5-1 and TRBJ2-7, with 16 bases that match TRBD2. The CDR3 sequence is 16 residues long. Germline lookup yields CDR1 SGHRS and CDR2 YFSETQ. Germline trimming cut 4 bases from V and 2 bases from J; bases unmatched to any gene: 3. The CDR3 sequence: CASSAGTSGRAYEQYF. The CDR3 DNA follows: TGCGCCAGCAGCGCCGGGACTAGCGGGAGGGCCTACGAGCAGTACTTC.

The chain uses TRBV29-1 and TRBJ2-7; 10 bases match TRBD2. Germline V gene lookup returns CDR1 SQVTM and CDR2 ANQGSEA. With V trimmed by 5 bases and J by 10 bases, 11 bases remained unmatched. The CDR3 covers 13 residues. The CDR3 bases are TGCAGCGTTCAAGGGGTACTAGCGGGAAATCAGTACTTC. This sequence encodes CSVQGVLAGNQYF.

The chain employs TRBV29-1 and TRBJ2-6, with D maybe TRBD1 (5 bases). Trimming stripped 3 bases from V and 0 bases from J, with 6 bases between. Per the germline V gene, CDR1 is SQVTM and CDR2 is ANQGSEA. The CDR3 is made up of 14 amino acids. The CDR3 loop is CSVEGLSGANVLTF. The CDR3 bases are TGCAGCGTTGAGGGGCTCTCTGGGGCCAACGTCCTGACTTTC.

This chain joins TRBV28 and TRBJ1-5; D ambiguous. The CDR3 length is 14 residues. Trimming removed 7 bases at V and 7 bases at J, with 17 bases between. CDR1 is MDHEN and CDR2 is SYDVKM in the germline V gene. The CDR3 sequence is CASTAPAFAQPQHF. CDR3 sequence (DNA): TGTGCCAGCACCGCCCCCGCATTTGCGCAGCCCCAGCATTTT.

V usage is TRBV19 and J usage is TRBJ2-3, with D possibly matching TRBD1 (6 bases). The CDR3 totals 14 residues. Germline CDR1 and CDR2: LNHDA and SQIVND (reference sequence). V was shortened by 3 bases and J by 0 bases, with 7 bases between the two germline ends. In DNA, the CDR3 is TGTGCCAGTAGTATGGGGGCTAGCACAGATACGCAGTATTTT. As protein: CASSMGASTDTQYF.

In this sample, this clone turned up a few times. This CDR3 is CAWSASYEQYF. DNA of the CDR3: TGTGCCTGGAGTGCCTCGTACGAGCAGTACTTC. The chain uses TRBV30 and TRBJ2-7, with D uncertain. CDR1 and CDR2 (germline): GTSNPN, SVGIG (reference sequence). V dropped 1 base and J dropped 4 bases, with 5 bases sitting between them. The CDR3 length is 11 residues.

CDR3 in amino acids: CACRSNYLSNQPQHF. In nucleotides, the CDR3 is TGTGCCTGCCGATCGAATTACCTTAGCAATCAGCCCCAGCATTTT. The chain recombines TRBV19 with TRBJ1-5; D gene ambiguous. This CDR3 comprises 15 residues. Germline-derived CDR1 and CDR2 are LNHDA and SQIVND (reference sequence). Trimming removed 11 bases from V and 0 bases from J, with 17 bases in between.

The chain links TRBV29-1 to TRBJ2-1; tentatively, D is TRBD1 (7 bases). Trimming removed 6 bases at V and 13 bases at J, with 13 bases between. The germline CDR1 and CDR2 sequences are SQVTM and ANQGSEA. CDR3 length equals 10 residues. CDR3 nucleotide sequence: TGCAGCGTGCGGGACAGCCTACAGTTCTTC. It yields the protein CSVRDSLQFF.

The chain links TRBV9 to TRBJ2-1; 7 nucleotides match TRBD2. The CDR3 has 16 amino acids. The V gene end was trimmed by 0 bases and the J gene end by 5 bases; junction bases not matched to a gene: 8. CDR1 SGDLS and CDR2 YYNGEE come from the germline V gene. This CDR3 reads CASSVDPGGSHNEQFF. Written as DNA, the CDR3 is TGTGCCAGCAGCGTAGACCCGGGAGGTAGCCACAATGAGCAGTTCTTC.

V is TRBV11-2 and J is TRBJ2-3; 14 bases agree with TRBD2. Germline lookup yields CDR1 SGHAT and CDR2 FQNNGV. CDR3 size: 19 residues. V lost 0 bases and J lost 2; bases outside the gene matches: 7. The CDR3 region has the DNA TGTGCCAGCAGCTTAGATGAGGGACTAGCGGGAGTGGACACAGATACGCAGTATTTT. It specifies CASSLDEGLAGVDTDTQYF.

Here the CDR3 DNA reads TGTGCCAGCAGTTTACTAGCGGGAGCCTACGAGCAGTACTTC. Protein sequence: CASSLLAGAYEQYF. The chain combines TRBV28 with TRBJ2-7; the match to TRBD2 covers 10 bases. CDR1 is MDHEN and CDR2 is SYDVKM in the germline V gene. Trimming cost V 2 bases and J 2 bases; bases outside gene matches: 0. This CDR3 has 14 residues.

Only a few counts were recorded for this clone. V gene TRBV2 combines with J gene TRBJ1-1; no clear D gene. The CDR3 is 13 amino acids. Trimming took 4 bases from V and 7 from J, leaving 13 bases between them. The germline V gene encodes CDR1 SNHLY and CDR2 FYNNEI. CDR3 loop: CASSGVGAFEAFF. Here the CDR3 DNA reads TGTGCCAGCAGTGGAGTAGGCGCCTTTGAAGCTTTCTTT. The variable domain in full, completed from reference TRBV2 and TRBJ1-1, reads EPEVTQTPSHQVTQMGQEVILRCVPISNHLYFYWYRQILGQKVEFLVSFYNNEISEKSEIFDDQFSVERPDGSNFTLKIRSTKLEDSAMYFCASSGVGAFEAFFGQGTRLTVV.

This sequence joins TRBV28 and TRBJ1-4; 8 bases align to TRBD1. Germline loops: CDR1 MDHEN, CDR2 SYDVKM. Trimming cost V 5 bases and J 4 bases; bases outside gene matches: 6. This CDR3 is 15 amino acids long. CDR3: CASSTQDRVNEKLFF. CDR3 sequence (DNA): TGTGCCAGCAGTACCCAGGACAGGGTTAATGAAAAACTGTTTTTT.

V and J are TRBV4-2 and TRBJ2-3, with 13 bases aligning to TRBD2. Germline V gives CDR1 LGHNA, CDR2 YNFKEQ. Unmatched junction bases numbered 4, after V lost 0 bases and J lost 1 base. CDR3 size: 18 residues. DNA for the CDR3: TGTGCCAGCAGCCAAGATGGGACTAGCGGGAAGGGCACAGATACGCAGTATTTT. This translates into CASSQDGTSGKGTDTQYF.

The CDR3 region has the DNA TGTGCCAGCAGTGAATTTCCCCCCGGACAGGGCATATACAATGAGCAGTTCTTC. As protein: CASSEFPPGQGIYNEQFF. The rearrangement uses TRBV6-1 and TRBJ2-1; 8 nucleotides line up with TRBD1. CDR1 and CDR2 (germline): MNHNS, SASEGT. This CDR3 has 18 amino acids. The ends lost 2 bases at V and 4 bases at J; junction bases unmatched: 13.